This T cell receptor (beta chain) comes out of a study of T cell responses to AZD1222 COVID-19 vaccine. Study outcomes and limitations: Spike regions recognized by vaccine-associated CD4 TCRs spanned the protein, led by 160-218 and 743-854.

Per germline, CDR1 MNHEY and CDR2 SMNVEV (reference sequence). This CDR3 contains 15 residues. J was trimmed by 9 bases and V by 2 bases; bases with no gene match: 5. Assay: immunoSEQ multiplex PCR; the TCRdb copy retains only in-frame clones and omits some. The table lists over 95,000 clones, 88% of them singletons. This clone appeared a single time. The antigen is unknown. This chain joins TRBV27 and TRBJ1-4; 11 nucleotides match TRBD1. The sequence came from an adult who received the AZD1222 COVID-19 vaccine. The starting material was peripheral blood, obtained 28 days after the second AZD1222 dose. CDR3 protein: CASSLLGTGGQKLFF. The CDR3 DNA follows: TGTGCCAGCAGTTTACTGGGGACAGGGGGGCAAAAACTGTTTTTT.